This TCR beta chain is drawn from a study of tissue T cells after allogeneic stem cell transplantation. As concerns this clone: Gene names refer to mouse genes. With the read ending 1 residue before the CDR3 end, the germline J gene is used to fill in that end.

Germline CDR1 reads SNHLY; CDR2 reads FYNGKV (reference sequence). CDR3 length equals 14 residues. The V gene end was trimmed by 3 bases and the J gene end by 4 bases; junction bases not matched to a gene: 4. Time point meaning: mouse harvest day 7 after allogeneic transplant. Mouse grafts combined 10^7 T-cell-depleted bone marrow cells with 10^6 splenic CD5+ T cells. This mouse GVHD model was MHC-mismatched B6 to BALB/c, profiled day 7 or 14. Data came from immunoSEQ multiplex PCR; TCRdb stores just in-frame clones and leaves some out. The table records 6,000 to 8,500 clones, 40% to 60% of them present only once.

This TCR derives from a female BALB/c mouse given C57BL/6 T cells with graft-versus-host disease after an allogeneic hematopoietic cell transplant. The V and J genes are TRBV3 and TRBJ2-7; 9 bases are a match to TRBD2. Sequenced sample: lymph node tissue. Partial CDR3 DNA: TGTGCCAGCAGCTTCTCTGGGGGGGTTTATGAACAGTAC. Translation: CASSFSGGVYEQY. The CDR3, in full, reads CASSFSGGVYEQYF.